This TCR beta chain came from a study of vaccination and CD4 T cells after COVID-19. This clonotype was recorded only once. What it recognizes is unknown. The Oncomine TCR Beta short-read assay was what sequenced the DNA obtained from cultured CD4+ T cells. Someone extracted genomic DNA from cultured CD4+ T cells. TCRdb fed the PCR reads into MiXCR, producing one record per CDR3 protein. The table lists roughly 9,000 distinct CDR3 sequences, 51% of them singletons. The treatment was: 10-day PBMC culture with coronavirus spike peptide pools or control peptides (ViraFEST assay). The specimen was CD4+ T cells from blood, cultured in vitro. The receptor comes from a human donor who had recovered from COVID-19.

The CDR3 loop reads CASSVSQGSGTEAFF. The CDR3 DNA reads as TGTGCCAGCAGCGTGTCACAGGGGTCGGGCACTGAAGCTTTCTTT. The chain has TRBV5-5 and TRBJ1-1; 7 nucleotides line up with TRBD1. V dropped 4 bases and J dropped 4; count of bases not matched to a gene: 10. The germline V gene has CDR1 SGHKS and CDR2 YYEKEE (reference sequence). This CDR3 has 15 residues.